In this sample, the clone carrying this T cell receptor (beta chain) turned up a few times. Its antigen remains unknown. The repertoire was sequenced with immunoSEQ multiplex PCR; TCRdb's copy has only in-frame clones and lacks some. The table lists about 27,000 clones, about 75% of them singletons. This entry is derived from a study of memory CD4+ T cells and cytomegalovirus serostatus. Findings and caveats of the study: The CMV-associated TCR signature appears largely within the CD4+ memory repertoire. A US-trained random forest predicted CMV serostatus with median AUC around 0.91.

Single viable CD3+CD4+CD8-CD45RO+ cells were sorted as the memory CD4+ T cells. Donors' CMV status reflects serum IgG against pp150, pp28, p38, p52. The sample taken for sequencing was memory CD4+ T cells from blood. This sequence was found in an adult in good health and CMV-seronegative.

This chain's CDR3 is CASSQDITVTYEQYF. CDR3 nucleotide sequence: TGCGCCAGCAGCCAAGATATCACCGTTACCTACGAGCAGTACTTC. The J gene is TRBJ2-7, the V gene TRBV4-1; D is unresolved. CDR3 size: 15 residues. Germline lookup yields CDR1 MGHRA and CDR2 YSYEKL. Between the trimmed V and J ends, which lost 0 bases and 2 bases, there was a span of 11 bases.